Below, 22 T cell receptor beta chains from the same sample are listed, as sequenced in a study of T cell changes during pregnancy in multiple sclerosis. Assay used: immunoSEQ multiplex PCR; TCRdb lists only in-frame clones, some missing. This table has approximately 32,000 clones, approximately 90% appearing once. The sample consisted of CD8+ T cells from peripheral blood mononuclear cells, taken in the first trimester of pregnancy. All receptors come from a female donor with multiple sclerosis, enrolled in a pregnancy study.

The chain is built from TRBV19 and TRBJ1-2; a possible D gene is TRBD1 (6 bases). The germline V gene has CDR1 LNHDA and CDR2 SQIVND (reference sequence). Trimming shortened V by 6 bases and J by 0 bases, and 11 bases separated the two germline ends. The CDR3 is 14 residues long. CDR3 coding DNA: TGTGCCAGTAGCCCGGGACAAGCTAACTATGGCTACACCTTC. Its translation: CASSPGQANYGYTF.

The rearrangement links TRBV4-1 to TRBJ1-2; D might be TRBD1 (5 bases). Per the germline V gene, CDR1 is MGHRA and CDR2 is YSYEKL. The CDR3 length is 15 residues. The V end lost 4 bases, the J end lost 5 bases, and 17 bases lay between the germline ends. Written as DNA, the CDR3 is TGCGCCAGCAGCCTCTGGGGGGGAGCGGGATATGGCTACACCTTC. Residues: CASSLWGGAGYGYTF.

This sequence joins TRBV6-1 and TRBJ2-7; 9 positions agree with TRBD2. V trimming: 11 bases; J trimming: 4 bases; junction bases outside the gene matches: 12. Germline V gene sequence: CDR1 MNHNS, CDR2 SASEGT. This CDR3 has 14 residues. DNA of the CDR3: TGTGCCGCCTCCACGGAACTAGCGGGTTACGAGCAGTACTTC. The encoded protein is CAASTELAGYEQYF.

The V call is TRBV12-5, the J call TRBJ2-1, with 7 bases matching TRBD1. The V and J ends lost 0 bases and 6 bases, in that order; junction bases with no gene match: 11. CDR1 is LGHNT, CDR2 FRNRAP, per germline. This CDR3 contains 17 residues. CDR3 sequence: CASGLVGGRGQSNEQFF. CDR3 in DNA: TGTGCTAGTGGTTTGGTAGGTGGCAGGGGACAGAGCAATGAGCAGTTCTTC.

V is TRBV5-6 and J is TRBJ1-1; 9 bases are a match to TRBD1. CDR1 SGHDT and CDR2 YYEEEE come from the germline V gene. V lost 2 bases, J lost 5 bases, and 7 bases stayed unmatched. This CDR3 spans 15 amino acids. DNA of the CDR3: TGTGCCAGCAGCTTACAGGGGGCAATTTCGACTGAAGCTTTCTTT. The encoded protein is CASSLQGAISTEAFF. Full variable domain (remainder filled in from reference TRBV5-6 and TRBJ1-1): DAGVTQSPTHLIKTRGQQVTLRCSPKSGHDTVSWYQQALGQGPQFIFQYYEEEERQRGNFPDRFSGHQFPNYSSELNVNALLLGDSALYLCASSLQGAISTEAFFGQGTRLTVV.

The chain links TRBV7-9 to TRBJ2-1, with TRBD1 identical over 9 bases. Germline V gene data show CDR1 as SEHNR and CDR2 as FQNEAQ (reference sequence). CDR3 size: 15 residues. The V segment lost 5 bases and the J segment 4 bases; nucleotides outside the gene matches: 6. In DNA, the CDR3 is TGTGCCAGCAGCCCCGACAGGGGGGCGTACAATGAGCAGTTCTTC. Encoded protein: CASSPDRGAYNEQFF.

The genes are TRBV5-6 and TRBJ2-1; 7 bases are shared with TRBD2. Trimming removed 3 bases from V and 8 bases from J; junction bases left unmatched: 11. Germline CDR1 reads SGHDT; CDR2 reads YYEEEE. CDR3 length equals 15 residues. The CDR3: CASSYGSTSRYEQFF. CDR3 nucleotides: TGTGCCAGCAGCTATGGATCGACTAGCAGATATGAGCAGTTCTTC. Combining the CDR3 with reference TRBV5-6 and TRBJ2-1 gives the whole variable domain DAGVTQSPTHLIKTRGQQVTLRCSPKSGHDTVSWYQQALGQGPQFIFQYYEEEERQRGNFPDRFSGHQFPNYSSELNVNALLLGDSALYLCASSYGSTSRYEQFFGPGTRLTVL.

The chain combines TRBV4-1 with TRBJ1-4; D gene uncertain. This CDR3 has 16 residues. Germline V CDR1 and CDR2: MGHRA, YSYEKL. Trimming took off 0 bases at V and 1 base at J, with 9 bases between the two ends. In DNA form, the CDR3 reads TGCGCCAGCAGCCAAGATACGGGGAGAACTAATGAAAAACTGTTTTTT. Translated, it gives CASSQDTGRTNEKLFF.

The chain is built from TRBV9 and TRBJ1-1, with D possibly TRBD1 on 6 matching bases. This CDR3 spans 16 amino acids. V lost 6 bases and J 1 base, leaving 19 bases between the germline ends. The V gene's germline CDR1 is SGDLS and CDR2 YYNGEE. CDR3 amino acids: CASTRDYRVSNTEAFF. Here the CDR3 DNA reads TGTGCCAGCACGAGAGACTACAGGGTTTCGAACACTGAAGCTTTCTTT.

The CDR3 spells CASSLGVGPGETQYF. CDR3 nucleotides: TGTGCCAGCAGCTTAGGAGTCGGCCCGGGGGAGACCCAGTACTTC. The chain is built from TRBV7-2 and TRBJ2-5; D is perhaps TRBD2 (5 bases). The CDR3 extends over 15 amino acids. The V end was cut by 1 base, the J end by 5 bases, with 14 bases between. From germline, CDR1 is SGHTA and CDR2 FQGNSA.

This sequence joins TRBV4-1 and TRBJ2-2; 12 bases are a match to TRBD1. The junction had 10 bases not matched to a gene; V was cut back by 2 bases and J by 3 bases. Germline V gene lookup returns CDR1 MGHRA and CDR2 YSYEKL. The CDR3 spans 19 residues. The CDR3 is CASSQKGGQGAEDTGELFF. Written as DNA, the CDR3 is TGCGCCAGCAGCCAAAAGGGGGGACAGGGGGCGGAGGACACCGGGGAGCTGTTTTTT.

This clone is a singleton in its sample. The gene calls are TRBV4-1 and TRBJ1-4; D is possibly TRBD1 (5 bases). Germline CDR1 is MGHRA and CDR2 is YSYEKL. V was cut by 4 bases and J by 5 bases, with 17 bases left in between. This CDR3 region has 16 residues. The CDR3 here is CASSPYGTAENEKLFF. The CDR3 DNA follows: TGCGCCAGCAGCCCCTATGGGACTGCAGAGAATGAAAAACTGTTTTTT.

The chain combines TRBV4-2 with TRBJ1-1, with a weak D call TRBD1 (6 bases). CDR1 is LGHNA and CDR2 is YNFKEQ in the germline V gene. V shed 0 bases and J shed 2 bases, with 16 bases lying between them. The CDR3 covers 17 residues. In DNA form, the CDR3 reads TGTGCCAGCAGCCAAGATATTTACAGGGCCCAAAACACTGAAGCTTTCTTT. Residues: CASSQDIYRAQNTEAFF.

This clone appeared once. The CDR3 DNA is TGTGCCAGCAGTGCGATACAGGGGATTAATGAAAAACTGTTTTTT. Amino acid sequence: CASSAIQGINEKLFF. The chain couples TRBV27 to TRBJ1-4; 7 nucleotides agree with TRBD1. V shed 5 bases and J 4 bases; nucleotides not matched to a gene: 7. In germline, CDR1 is MNHEY, CDR2 SMNVEV (reference sequence). This CDR3 region has 15 residues. The full variable domain, with the rest looked up from reference TRBV27 and TRBJ1-4, is EAQVTQNPRYLITVTGKKLTVTCSQNMNHEYMSWYRQDPGLGLRQIYYSMNVEVTDKGDVPEGYKVSRKEKRNFPLILESPSPNQTSLYFCASSAIQGINEKLFFGSGTQLSVL.

This sequence joins TRBV4-1 and TRBJ2-7, with TRBD2 matching 7 bases. In germline, CDR1 is MGHRA, CDR2 YSYEKL. The V gene end was trimmed by 0 bases and the J gene end by 2 bases; junction bases not matched to a gene: 4. The CDR3 length is 15 residues. CDR3 in amino acids: CASSQEPSGAYEQYF. CDR3 DNA: TGCGCCAGCAGCCAAGAGCCTAGCGGAGCCTACGAGCAGTACTTC.

The chain carries TRBV9 and TRBJ2-1; 8 positions agree with TRBD2. Per the germline V gene, CDR1 is SGDLS and CDR2 is YYNGEE. V shed 2 bases, J shed 6 bases, and the junction held 7 bases outside the gene matches. The CDR3 runs to 15 residues. Here the CDR3 DNA reads TGTGCCAGCAGCGTGTATGCGGGAGGCGGCAATGAGCAGTTCTTC. Protein sequence: CASSVYAGGGNEQFF.

The gene calls are TRBV29-1 and TRBJ2-1; 11 bases align to TRBD2. The J segment lost 4 bases and the V segment lost 6 bases, leaving 2 bases of the junction unmatched. CDR1 is SQVTM and CDR2 is ANQGSEA in the germline V gene. This CDR3 region has 13 residues. DNA of the CDR3: TGCAGCGTCGGGACTAGCGGATACAATGAGCAGTTCTTC. Its protein is CSVGTSGYNEQFF.

The chain combines TRBV4-1 with TRBJ2-5; perhaps TRBD2 as D (6 bases). Between the trimmed V and J ends, which lost 1 base and 5 bases, there was a span of 8 bases. CDR3 length: 13 amino acids. Germline V gene lookup returns CDR1 MGHRA and CDR2 YSYEKL. The CDR3 DNA reads as TGCGCCAGCAGCCAAGGGGCGGGGGAGACCCAGTACTTC. As protein: CASSQGAGETQYF.

This chain uses TRBV4-3 with TRBJ2-2; the match to TRBD1 covers 7 bases. Germline trimming cut 4 bases from V and 0 bases from J; bases unmatched to any gene: 5. The CDR3 is 16 amino acids. The V gene's germline CDR1 is LGHNA and CDR2 YSLEER. The CDR3 region is CASSLRTGANTGELFF. DNA of the CDR3: TGCGCCAGCAGCCTCAGGACAGGCGCGAACACCGGGGAGCTGTTTTTT.

The CDR3 bases are TGTGCCAGCCAGATGGGGCTAGCGGGAGTTAGAGGCACAGATACGCAGTATTTT. Translated: CASQMGLAGVRGTDTQYF. The V call is TRBV11-2, the J call TRBJ2-3, with 10 bases matching TRBD2. CDR1 is SGHAT and CDR2 is FQNNGV in the germline V gene. The V gene end was trimmed by 8 bases and the J gene end by 1 base; junction bases not matched to a gene: 15. The length of the CDR3 is 18 residues.

The V and J genes are TRBV27 and TRBJ2-1, with D perhaps matching TRBD1 (5 bases). From germline, CDR1 is MNHEY and CDR2 SMNVEV (reference sequence). Deletions cut 1 base from V and 0 bases from J, with 10 bases between. The CDR3 has 16 residues. CDR3 protein: CASSLLQASSYNEQFF. Written as DNA, the CDR3 is TGTGCCAGCAGTTTATTACAGGCCAGCTCCTACAATGAGCAGTTCTTC.

The rearrangement joins TRBV27 to TRBJ1-3; 9 nucleotides match TRBD1. Germline assignment: CDR1 MNHEY and CDR2 SMNVEV (reference sequence). V lost 5 bases, J lost 0 bases, and 14 bases stayed unmatched. CDR3 length: 19 residues. The CDR3 protein is CASSLSGTGIQSSGNTIYF. CDR3 coding DNA: TGTGCCAGCAGTCTTTCCGGGACAGGGATACAATCCTCTGGAAACACCATATATTTT.